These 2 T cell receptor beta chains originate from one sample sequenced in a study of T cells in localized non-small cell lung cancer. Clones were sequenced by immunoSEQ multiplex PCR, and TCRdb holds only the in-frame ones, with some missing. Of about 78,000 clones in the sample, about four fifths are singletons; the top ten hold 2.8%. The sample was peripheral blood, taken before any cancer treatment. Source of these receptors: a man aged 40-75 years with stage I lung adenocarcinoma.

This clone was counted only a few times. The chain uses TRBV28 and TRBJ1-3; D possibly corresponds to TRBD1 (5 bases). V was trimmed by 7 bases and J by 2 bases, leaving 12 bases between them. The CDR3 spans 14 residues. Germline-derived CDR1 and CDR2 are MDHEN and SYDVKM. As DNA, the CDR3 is TGTGCCAGCATCGGGTCGGGGGCTGGAAACACCATATATTTT. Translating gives CASIGSGAGNTIYF.

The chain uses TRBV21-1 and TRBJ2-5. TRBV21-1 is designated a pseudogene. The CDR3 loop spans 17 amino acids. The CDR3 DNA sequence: TGTGCCAGCAGCAACTTTTTTCGCGCCGGGGCCAAAGAGACCCAGTACTTC. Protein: CASSNFFRAGAKETQYF.